The 9 T cell receptor beta chains below come from one sample, sequenced in a study of CD4 T cells in relation to SARS-CoV-2 and coronaviruses. These TCRs are of unknown antigen specificity. Assay: immunoSEQ multiplex PCR; the TCRdb copy retains only in-frame clones and omits some. Here the sample spans tens of thousands of clones, about 70% being singletons. The unexposed donors gave CD4+ T cells in about 2011-2019, prior to COVID-19. Isolation of CD4+ T cells took place after around eleven days in culture. The sequencing sample was made of CD4+ T cells from PBMCs, cultured in vitro. These TCRs come from a human donor in good health.

The J gene is TRBJ1-5, the V gene TRBV19; D unresolved. Germline loops: CDR1 LNHDA, CDR2 SQIVND (reference sequence). Trimming took off 7 bases at V and 4 bases at J, with 8 bases between the two ends. The CDR3 sequence is 12 residues long. Here the CDR3 DNA reads TGTGCCAGTACGGCAGTAAATCAGCCCCAGCATTTT. It is translated as CASTAVNQPQHF. Looking up the rest from reference TRBV19 and TRBJ1-5 gives the full variable domain: DGGITQSPKYLFRKEGQNVTLSCEQNLNHDAMYWYRQDPGQGLRLIYYSQIVNDFQKGDIAEGYSVSREKKESFPLTVTSAQKNPTAFYLCASTAVNQPQHFGDGTRLSIL.

The V gene is TRBV27, the J gene TRBJ2-7, with TRBD2 identical over 12 bases. The V segment lost 5 bases and the J segment 6 bases; nucleotides outside the gene matches: 8. There are 15 residues in the CDR3. Germline V lookup: CDR1 MNHEY, CDR2 SMNVEV (reference sequence). The CDR3 protein is CASSPRLAGAPEQYF. The CDR3 DNA follows: TGTGCCAGCAGTCCTAGACTAGCGGGAGCCCCCGAGCAGTACTTC.

This chain uses TRBV7-2 with TRBJ2-2; 12 positions agree with TRBD2. The CDR3 runs to 18 residues. The V segment lost 5 bases and the J segment 5 bases; nucleotides outside the gene matches: 12. Germline CDR1 SGHTA, CDR2 FQGNSA. The CDR3 region has the DNA TGTGCCAGCAGCAAATGGGGTCTAGCGGGGGGGCAGACCGGGGAGCTGTTTTTT. It specifies CASSKWGLAGGQTGELFF.

This chain connects TRBV30 to TRBJ1-5, with D perhaps matching TRBD1 (5 bases). CDR1 is GTSNPN and CDR2 is SVGIG in the germline V gene (reference sequence). Trimming cost V 2 bases and J 0 bases, with 8 bases left between them. CDR3 size: 14 residues. The DNA for the CDR3 is TGTGCCTGGAGTCCAGGGAGTAGCAATCAGCCCCAGCATTTT. Its translation: CAWSPGSSNQPQHF.

The CDR3 nucleotides read TGCAGCGTCAGACAGGGGGACACTGAAGCTTTCTTT. Residues: CSVRQGDTEAFF. The chain has TRBV29-1 and TRBJ1-1; 9 nucleotides line up with TRBD1. This CDR3 comprises 12 residues. The germline CDR1 and CDR2 sequences are SQVTM and ANQGSEA. The V and J ends lost 6 bases and 3 bases, in that order; junction bases with no gene match: 2.

CDR3 protein: CASSLGRTEAFF. The CDR3 bases are TGTGCCAGCAGCTTAGGTCGCACTGAAGCTTTCTTT. The genes are TRBV7-2 and TRBJ1-1, with no clear D. The CDR3 has 12 residues. The V gene lost 1 base and the J gene lost 4 bases, with 4 bases spanning the gap. Germline V gives CDR1 SGHTA, CDR2 FQGNSA.

J is TRBJ2-3 and V is TRBV7-2; D remains unclear. The CDR3 contains 13 residues. Germline CDR1 SGHTA, CDR2 FQGNSA. V lost 4 bases and J lost 3, with 8 bases in between. CDR3 sequence reads: CASSSGVTDTQYF. The CDR3 nucleotides read TGTGCCAGCAGCTCTGGGGTTACAGATACGCAGTATTTT. The full variable domain, its missing parts supplied by reference TRBV7-2 and TRBJ2-3, is GAGVSQSPSNKVTEKGKDVELRCDPISGHTALYWYRQSLGQGLEFLIYFQGNSAPDKSGLPSDRFSAERTGGSVSTLTIQRTQQEDSAVYLCASSSGVTDTQYFGPGTRLTVL.

The chain joins TRBV18 to TRBJ1-5; possibly TRBD1 for D (6 bases). There are 16 residues in the CDR3. Trimming took off 2 bases at V and 2 bases at J, with 13 bases between the two ends. Germline-derived CDR1 and CDR2 are KGHSH and LQKENI. The CDR3, as DNA: TGTGCCAGCTCACCAACACAGGGAACGGGCAATCAGCCCCAGCATTTT. This sequence encodes CASSPTQGTGNQPQHF.

This chain uses TRBV3-1 (or the pseudogene TRBV3-2) with TRBJ1-5; 8 nucleotides match TRBD1. Germline V gene lookup returns CDR1 LGHDT and CDR2 YNNKEL (reference sequence). Trimming took 4 bases from V and 6 from J; bases not matched to a gene: 8. The CDR3 loop spans 15 amino acids. CDR3 in DNA: TGTGCCAGCAGCCCGCTAACAGGGGGAGGTCAGCCCCAGCATTTT. It codes for CASSPLTGGGQPQHF.